This T cell receptor beta chain is from a study of T cell changes during pregnancy in multiple sclerosis. V lost 3 bases, J lost 3 bases, and 7 bases stayed unmatched. CDR1 is ENHRY and CDR2 is SYGVKD in the germline V gene. The CDR3 has 16 residues. TCRdb's copy holds only in-frame clones and misses some; the assay was immunoSEQ multiplex PCR. The sample has about 62,000 clones; about nine tenths are singletons. This clonotype originated in a female donor with multiple sclerosis, enrolled in a pregnancy study. The gene calls are TRBV10-3 and TRBJ2-5; 10 bases agree with TRBD2. The sample here was peripheral blood, taken in the first trimester of pregnancy. CDR3 coding DNA: TGTGCCATCAGTGATCAGCGGGGGGGTTCTAAAGAGACCCAGTACTTC. It encodes CAISDQRGGSKETQYF.